A single sample is the source of the 20 T cell receptor beta chains below, sequenced in a study of T cells in Graves' hyperthyroidism and ophthalmopathy. RNA transcripts yielded amplified TCR beta CDR3 regions. Using the HTBI primer set, a first-round RT-PCR was run on the TCR CDR3. TCRdb independently ran MiXCR on the multiplex PCR reads; one entry per CDR3 protein. Of some 570,000 distinct CDR3 sequences listed, about a sixth are singletons. Source material: blood. The receptors derive from a woman under 30 with Graves' ophthalmopathy.

This clonotype was observed at least ten times. The chain employs TRBV12-3 or TRBV12-4 and TRBJ1-1; 8 nucleotides line up with TRBD1. The CDR3 has 14 amino acids. The junction had 7 bases not matched to a gene; V was cut back by 7 bases and J by 3 bases. CDR3 residues: CASTPTGVHTEAFF. In DNA form, the CDR3 reads TGTGCCAGCACCCCGACAGGGGTACACACTGAAGCTTTCTTT.

This chain connects TRBV20-1 to TRBJ2-7; TRBD1 is a possible D gene (5 bases). Trimming removed 5 bases from V and 4 bases from J, with 18 bases in between. Germline CDR1 reads DFQATT; CDR2 reads SNEGSKA (reference sequence). The CDR3 runs to 14 residues. CDR3 residues: CSAQPLQDSYEQYF. For the CDR3, the DNA is TGCAGTGCTCAGCCTTTACAGGATTCATACGAGCAGTACTTC.

This clonotype was observed a few times. The chain's CDR3 is CASSYGQGATDTQYF. The CDR3 bases are TGTGCCAGCAGTTACGGACAGGGGGCAACAGATACGCAGTATTTT. The chain employs TRBV6-5 and TRBJ2-3; 11 bases match TRBD1. This CDR3 has 15 residues. V shed 2 bases, J shed 3 bases, and the junction held 1 base outside the gene matches. Germline CDR1 and CDR2: MNHEY and SVGAGI.

The V and J genes are TRBV19 and TRBJ2-3; 8 nucleotides match TRBD2. The CDR3 contains 16 residues. Trimming cost V 1 base and J 1 base; bases outside gene matches: 4. The germline V gene encodes CDR1 LNHDA and CDR2 SQIVND (reference sequence). The CDR3 loop reads CASSIGDGRGTDTQYF. For the CDR3, the DNA is TGTGCCAGTAGTATAGGGGACGGGAGGGGCACAGATACGCAGTATTTT.

The V gene is TRBV4-1, the J gene TRBJ2-7; 9 bases are shared with TRBD2. The ends lost 0 bases at V and 3 bases at J; junction bases unmatched: 6. This CDR3 has 16 amino acids. CDR1 and CDR2 from the germline V gene are MGHRA and YSYEKL. In DNA, the CDR3 is TGCGCCAGCAGCCAAGAGGAGGGACTAGCTGGCTACGAGCAGTACTTC. Encoded protein: CASSQEEGLAGYEQYF.

This clonotype has just a few counts. The chain uses TRBV6-1 and TRBJ2-2; D is undetermined. This CDR3 comprises 13 residues. Germline assignment: CDR1 MNHNS and CDR2 SASEGT. Trimming removed 8 bases at V and 4 bases at J, with 11 bases between. For the CDR3, the DNA is TGTGCCAGCCAACTGCTATTCACCGGGGAGCTGTTTTTT. It translates to CASQLLFTGELFF.

V is TRBV4-3 and J is TRBJ2-5, with TRBD2 as a possible D gene (6 bases). The CDR3 is 14 amino acids. Deletions cut 2 bases from V and 2 bases from J, with 9 bases between. Germline values: CDR1 LGHNA, CDR2 YSLEER. CDR3 nucleotide sequence: TGCGCCAGCAGCCAACGCGGGGAACAAGAGACCCAGTACTTC. Protein: CASSQRGEQETQYF.

About this clonotype itself: A junction end diverges from the germline sequence, so it may reflect a read error. This rearrangement joins TRBV27 to TRBJ2-3; TRBD1 matches at 9 bases. The CDR3 length is 15 residues. Germline V CDR1 and CDR2: MNHEY, SMNVEV (reference sequence). Here the CDR3 reads CASGLQQGAEDTQYF. The CDR3 coding sequence is TGTGCCAGCGGTTTACAACAGGGGGCGGAAGATACGCAGTATTTT.

A few counts support this clonotype. The CDR3 reads CASSIGTRGLDTQYF. DNA of the CDR3: TGTGCCAGCAGCATTGGGACTAGAGGTTTAGATACGCAGTATTTT. V and J are TRBV5-6 and TRBJ2-3, with TRBD2 matching over 8 bases. Per germline, CDR1 SGHDT and CDR2 YYEEEE. Germline trimming cut 4 bases from V and 5 bases from J; bases unmatched to any gene: 9. The CDR3 runs 15 residues.

This clonotype was recorded a few times. V gene TRBV27 combines with J gene TRBJ1-1; 8 nucleotides line up with TRBD1. Trimming removed 8 bases from V and 4 bases from J; junction bases left unmatched: 6. The CDR3 runs 13 residues. In germline, CDR1 is MNHEY, CDR2 SMNVEV (reference sequence). CDR3 in DNA: TGTGCCAGCGGGAACAGGGGGGGCACTGAAGCTTTCTTT. Amino acids: CASGNRGGTEAFF.

This clonotype was counted between two and nine times. The J gene is TRBJ2-1, the V gene TRBV3-1; D gene uncertain. Per germline, CDR1 LGHDT and CDR2 YNNKEL (reference sequence). There are 12 residues in the CDR3. V was pared by 1 base and J by 9 bases, with 7 bases between. CDR3 DNA: TGTGCCAGCAGCCAAGGTCTAACTGAGCAGTTCTTC. Translation: CASSQGLTEQFF.

In this sample, this clonotype turned up once. The chain couples TRBV7-9 to TRBJ1-2; a weak D match, TRBD1 (6 bases). The CDR3 is 11 residues long. The V gene's germline CDR1 is SEHNR and CDR2 FQNEAQ (reference sequence). Trimming left V 7 bases short and J 7 bases short, with 10 bases between. The CDR3 DNA reads TGTGCCAGCACAGGGGTAGGTGGCTACACCTTC. It translates to CASTGVGGYTF.

This clonotype was seen at least ten times. V and J are TRBV30 and TRBJ2-1, with D possibly being TRBD1 (5 bases). Germline CDR1 and CDR2: GTSNPN and SVGIG (reference sequence). Trimming shortened V by 7 bases and J by 1 base, and 14 bases separated the two germline ends. This CDR3 comprises 14 residues. The CDR3 region has the DNA TGTGCCTCCCTCAGACAGCCGTCCTACAATGAGCAGTTCTTC. Translation gives CASLRQPSYNEQFF. The full variable domain, with the rest looked up from reference TRBV30 and TRBJ2-1, is SQTIHQWPATLVQPVGSPLSLECTVEGTSNPNLYWYRQAAGRGLQLLFYSVGIGQISSEVPQNLSASRPQDRQFILSSKKLLLSDSGFYLCASLRQPSYNEQFFGPGTRLTVL.

V gene TRBV7-3 combines with J gene TRBJ2-2; unclear D gene. V gave up 2 bases and J gave up 4 bases, with 8 bases separating them. The CDR3 has 14 residues. The germline V gene has CDR1 SGHTA and CDR2 FQGTGA. The CDR3 sequence is CASSLGQSTGELFF. CDR3 nucleotides: TGTGCCAGCAGCTTAGGGCAGTCCACCGGGGAGCTGTTTTTT.

This clonotype occurred many times. The rearrangement joins TRBV30 to TRBJ1-3, with a tentative D call TRBD1 (5 bases). The V and J ends lost 0 bases and 8 bases respectively, with 5 bases between them. Germline values: CDR1 GTSNPN, CDR2 SVGIG (reference sequence). This CDR3 is built from 11 residues. CDR3 coding DNA: TGTGCCTGGAGTGTAGGGGACACCATATATTTT. Encoded protein: CAWSVGDTIYF.

In its sample, this clonotype was seen many times. The CDR3 coding sequence is TGTGCCAGCAGCCGGGGGTCGTCGACCGGGGAGCTGTTTTTT. Protein: CASSRGSSTGELFF. The gene calls are TRBV6-2 or TRBV6-3 and TRBJ2-2; possibly TRBD2 for D (6 bases). Trimming removed 6 bases from V and 5 bases from J, with 13 bases in between. The CDR3 has 14 amino acids. CDR1 is MNHEY and CDR2 is SVGEGT in the germline V gene.

This sequence joins TRBV6-1 and TRBJ2-5, with 10 bases identical to TRBD2. V shed 3 bases and J 4 bases; nucleotides not matched to a gene: 11. This CDR3 contains 17 residues. Germline V gene sequence: CDR1 MNHNS, CDR2 SASEGT. CDR3: CASSDIAGTSARETQYF. DNA of the CDR3: TGTGCCAGCAGTGATATTGCCGGGACTAGCGCTCGAGAGACCCAGTACTTC.

Note on this clonotype: One junction end does not reproduce the germline sequence, and a read error may be involved. The V and J genes are TRBV13 and TRBJ1-4, with a tentative D call TRBD1 (6 bases). Germline lookup yields CDR1 PRHDT and CDR2 FYEKMQ (reference sequence). The CDR3 contains 15 residues. In DNA form, the CDR3 reads TGTACCAGCAGATTACAGGGAAACGGGAATGAAAAACTGTTTTTT. Translating gives CTSRLQGNGNEKLFF.

This clonotype is a singleton in its sample. The rearrangement links TRBV18 to TRBJ2-5; 10 bases line up with TRBD1. J was trimmed by 2 bases and V by 3 bases; bases with no gene match: 3. This CDR3 is 15 amino acids long. CDR1 KGHSH and CDR2 LQKENI come from the germline V gene. CDR3 amino acids: CASSPGTGAQETQYF. Here the CDR3 DNA reads TGTGCCAGCTCACCCGGGACAGGGGCTCAAGAGACCCAGTACTTC.

Points on this clonotype: An end of the junction does not agree with germline; a read error may underlie this. The chain combines TRBV10-3 with TRBJ1-1, with 10 bases lining up with TRBD1. The CDR3 spans 14 residues. Germline CDR1 ENHRY, CDR2 SYGVKD. The CDR3 nucleotides are TGTGCCATCACTCCGGGACAGGGGAACACTGAAACTTTCTTT. Its translation is CAITPGQGNTETFF.